This record covers a single T cell receptor beta chain. This sample is drawn from a study of blood T cell repertoires in COVID-19. The overall study: The United States, Italy and Spain were the sources of the acute and convalescent COVID-19 samples. PBMCs, B-cell-depleted T cells, or T cells were the source of the cDNA or gDNA that made up the material.

Study processing details: Amplified reference gene primers provided the basis for estimating nucleated cell counts. Profiled with immunoSEQ multiplex PCR; TCRdb holds only in-frame clones, not every one. The DNA was the basis for D and trimming; V, J and clone size are from that table. The top ten hold approximately 4% of the sample, which has approximately 160,000 clones, roughly nine tenths seen once. V trimming: 8 bases; J trimming: 2 bases; junction bases outside the gene matches: 2. CDR1 and CDR2 from the germline V gene are ENHRY and SYGVKD. The CDR3 has 13 residues. The chain couples TRBV10-3 to TRBJ1-2; 10 bases align to TRBD1. The origin of this receptor is a woman in her 70s with acute or convalescent COVID-19. Sequenced material: peripheral blood. The CDR3 DNA follows: TGTGCCATCGGGACAGGGGAAAACTATGGCTACACCTTC. It codes for CAIGTGENYGYTF.